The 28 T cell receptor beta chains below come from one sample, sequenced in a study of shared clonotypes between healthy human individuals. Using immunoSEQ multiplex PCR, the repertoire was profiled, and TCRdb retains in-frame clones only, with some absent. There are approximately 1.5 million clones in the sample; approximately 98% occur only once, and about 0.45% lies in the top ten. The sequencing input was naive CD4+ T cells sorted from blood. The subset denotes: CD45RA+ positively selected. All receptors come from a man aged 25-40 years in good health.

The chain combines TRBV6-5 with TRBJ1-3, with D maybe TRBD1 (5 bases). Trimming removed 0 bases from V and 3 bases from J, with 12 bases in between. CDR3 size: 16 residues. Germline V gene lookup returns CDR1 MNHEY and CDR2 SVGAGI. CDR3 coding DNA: TGTGCCAGCAGTTACTCGAGTAACAGGCTTGGAAACACCATATATTTT. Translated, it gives CASSYSSNRLGNTIYF.

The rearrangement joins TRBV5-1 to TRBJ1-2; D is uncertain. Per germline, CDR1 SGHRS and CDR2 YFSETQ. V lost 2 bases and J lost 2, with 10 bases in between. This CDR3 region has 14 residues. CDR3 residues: CASSFGDTNYGYTF. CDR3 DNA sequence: TGCGCCAGCAGCTTTGGTGATACGAACTATGGCTACACCTTC.

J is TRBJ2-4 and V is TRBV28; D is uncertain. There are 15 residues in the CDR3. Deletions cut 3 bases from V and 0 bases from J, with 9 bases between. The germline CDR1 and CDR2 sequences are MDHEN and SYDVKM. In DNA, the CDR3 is TGTGCCAGCAGTTTGGGGTCTTTAGCCAAAAACATTCAGTACTTC. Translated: CASSLGSLAKNIQYF.

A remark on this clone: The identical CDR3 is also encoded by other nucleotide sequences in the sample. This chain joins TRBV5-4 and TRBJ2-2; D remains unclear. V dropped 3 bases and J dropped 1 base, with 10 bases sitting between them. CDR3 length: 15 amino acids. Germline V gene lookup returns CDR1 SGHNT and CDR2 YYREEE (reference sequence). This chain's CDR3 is CASSSPVENTGELFF. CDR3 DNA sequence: TGTGCCAGCAGCTCGCCTGTCGAGAACACCGGGGAGCTGTTTTTT.

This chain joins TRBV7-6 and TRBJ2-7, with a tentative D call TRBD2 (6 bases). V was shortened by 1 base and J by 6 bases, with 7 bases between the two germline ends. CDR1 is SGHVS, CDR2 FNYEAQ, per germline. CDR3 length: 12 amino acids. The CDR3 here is CASSLGGVEQYF. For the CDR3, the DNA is TGTGCCAGCAGCTTAGGCGGGGTCGAGCAGTACTTC. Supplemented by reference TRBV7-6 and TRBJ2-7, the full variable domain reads GAGVSQSPRYKVTKRGQDVALRCDPISGHVSLYWYRQALGQGPEFLTYFNYEAQQDKSGLPNDRFSAERPEGSISTLTIQRTEQRDSAMYRCASSLGGVEQYFGPGTRLTVT.

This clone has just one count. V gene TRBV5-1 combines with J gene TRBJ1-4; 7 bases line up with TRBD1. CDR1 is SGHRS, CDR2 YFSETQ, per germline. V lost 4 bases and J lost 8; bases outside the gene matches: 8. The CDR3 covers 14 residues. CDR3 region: CASSLGQRGEKLFF. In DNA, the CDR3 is TGCGCCAGCAGCCTGGGACAGCGTGGAGAAAAACTGTTTTTT.

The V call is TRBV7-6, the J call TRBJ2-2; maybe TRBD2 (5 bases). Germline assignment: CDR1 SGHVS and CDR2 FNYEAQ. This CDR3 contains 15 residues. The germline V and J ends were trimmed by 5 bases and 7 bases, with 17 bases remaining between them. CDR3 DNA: TGTGCCAGCAGCAGTAGTAGCGCGATAGGCGGGGAGCTGTTTTTT. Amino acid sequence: CASSSSSAIGGELFF. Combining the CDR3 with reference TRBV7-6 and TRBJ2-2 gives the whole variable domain GAGVSQSPRYKVTKRGQDVALRCDPISGHVSLYWYRQALGQGPEFLTYFNYEAQQDKSGLPNDRFSAERPEGSISTLTIQRTEQRDSAMYRCASSSSSAIGGELFFGEGSRLTVL.

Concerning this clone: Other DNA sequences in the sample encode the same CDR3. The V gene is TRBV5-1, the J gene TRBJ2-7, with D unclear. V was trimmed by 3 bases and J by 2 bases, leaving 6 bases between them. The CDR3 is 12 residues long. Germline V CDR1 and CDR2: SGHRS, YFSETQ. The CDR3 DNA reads TGCGCCAGCAGCTCCCCGACCTACGAGCAGTACTTC. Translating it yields CASSSPTYEQYF. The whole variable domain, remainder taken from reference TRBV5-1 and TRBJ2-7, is KAGVTQTPRYLIKTRGQQVTLSCSPISGHRSVSWYQQTPGQGLQFLFEYFSETQRNKGNFPGRFSGRQFSNSRSEMNVSTLELGDSALYLCASSSPTYEQYFGPGTRLTVT.

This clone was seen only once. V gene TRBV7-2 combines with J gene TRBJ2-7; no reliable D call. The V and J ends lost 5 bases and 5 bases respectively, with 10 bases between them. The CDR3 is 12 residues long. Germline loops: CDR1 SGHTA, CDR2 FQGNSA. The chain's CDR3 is CASSPPAHEQYF. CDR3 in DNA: TGTGCCAGCAGCCCCCCCGCACACGAGCAGTACTTC.

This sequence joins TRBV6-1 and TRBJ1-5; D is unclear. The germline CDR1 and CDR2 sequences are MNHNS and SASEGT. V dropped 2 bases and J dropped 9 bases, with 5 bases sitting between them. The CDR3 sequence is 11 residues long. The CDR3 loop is CASSEMGPQHF. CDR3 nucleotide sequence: TGTGCCAGCAGTGAAATGGGGCCCCAGCATTTT.

CDR3 loop: CASSYSGLAGYYEQYF. The DNA of the CDR3 is TGTGCCAGCAGTTACTCCGGACTGGCAGGATACTACGAGCAGTACTTC. V usage is TRBV6-5 and J usage is TRBJ2-7; D may be TRBD2 (5 bases). Deletions cut 0 bases from V and 3 bases from J, with 15 bases between. CDR3 length: 16 amino acids. Germline CDR1 and CDR2: MNHEY and SVGAGI.

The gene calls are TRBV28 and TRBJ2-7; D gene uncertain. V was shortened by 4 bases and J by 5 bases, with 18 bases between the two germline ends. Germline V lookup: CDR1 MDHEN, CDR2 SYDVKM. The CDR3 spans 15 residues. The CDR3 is CASSWVTKSWDEQYF. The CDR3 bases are TGTGCCAGCAGTTGGGTGACAAAGTCATGGGACGAGCAGTACTTC.

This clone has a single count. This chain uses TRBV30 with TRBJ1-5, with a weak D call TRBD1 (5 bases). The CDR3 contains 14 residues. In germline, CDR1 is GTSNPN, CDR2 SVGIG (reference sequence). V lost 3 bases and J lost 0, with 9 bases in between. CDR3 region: CAWSGGTSNQPQHF. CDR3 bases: TGTGCCTGGAGCGGGGGGACTAGCAATCAGCCCCAGCATTTT.

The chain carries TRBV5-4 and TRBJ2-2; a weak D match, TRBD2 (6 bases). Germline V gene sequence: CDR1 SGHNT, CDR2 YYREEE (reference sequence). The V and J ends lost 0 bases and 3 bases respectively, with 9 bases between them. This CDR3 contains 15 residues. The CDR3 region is CASSLGSGYTGELFF. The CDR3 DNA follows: TGTGCCAGCAGCTTGGGTAGCGGATACACCGGGGAGCTGTTTTTT. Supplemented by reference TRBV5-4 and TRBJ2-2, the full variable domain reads ETGVTQSPTHLIKTRGQQVTLRCSSQSGHNTVSWYQQALGQGPQFIFQYYREEENGRGNFPPRFSGLQFPNYSSELNVNALELDDSALYLCASSLGSGYTGELFFGEGSRLTVL.

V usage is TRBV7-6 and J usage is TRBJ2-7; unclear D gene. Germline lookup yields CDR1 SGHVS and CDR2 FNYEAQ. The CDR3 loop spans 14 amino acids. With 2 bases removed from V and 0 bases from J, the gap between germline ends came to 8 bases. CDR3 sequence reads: CASSLSPSSYEQYF. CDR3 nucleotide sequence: TGTGCCAGCAGCTTATCCCCGAGCTCCTACGAGCAGTACTTC.

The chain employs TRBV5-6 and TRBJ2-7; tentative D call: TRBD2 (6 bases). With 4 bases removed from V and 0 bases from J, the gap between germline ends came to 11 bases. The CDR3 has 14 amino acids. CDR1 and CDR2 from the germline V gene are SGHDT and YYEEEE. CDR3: CASSPPGSSYEQYF. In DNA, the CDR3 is TGTGCCAGCAGCCCCCCCGGGAGCTCCTACGAGCAGTACTTC.

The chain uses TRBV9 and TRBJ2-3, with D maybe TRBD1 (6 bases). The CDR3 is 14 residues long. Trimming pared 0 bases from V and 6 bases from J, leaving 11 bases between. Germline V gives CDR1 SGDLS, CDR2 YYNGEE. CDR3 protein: CASSVGDMVDTQYF. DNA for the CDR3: TGTGCCAGCAGCGTAGGGGACATGGTGGATACGCAGTATTTT. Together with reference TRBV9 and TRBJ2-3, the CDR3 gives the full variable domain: DSGVTQTPKHLITATGQRVTLRCSPRSGDLSVYWYQQSLDQGLQFLIQYYNGEERAKGNILERFSAQQFPDLHSELNLSSLELGDSALYFCASSVGDMVDTQYFGPGTRLTVL.

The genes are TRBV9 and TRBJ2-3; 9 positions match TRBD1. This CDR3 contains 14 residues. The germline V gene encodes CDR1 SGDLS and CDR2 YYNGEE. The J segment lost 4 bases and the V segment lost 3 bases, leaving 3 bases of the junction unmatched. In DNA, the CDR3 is TGTGCCAGCAGCGGGACAGGGGTGTCAGATACGCAGTATTTT. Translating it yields CASSGTGVSDTQYF.

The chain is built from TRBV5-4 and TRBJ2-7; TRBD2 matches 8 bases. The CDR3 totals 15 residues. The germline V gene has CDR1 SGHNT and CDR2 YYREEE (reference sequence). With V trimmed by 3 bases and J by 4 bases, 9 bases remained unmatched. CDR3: CASSSPGLGLYEQYF. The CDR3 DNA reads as TGTGCCAGCAGCTCACCGGGACTAGGGTTGTACGAGCAGTACTTC.

CDR3 protein: CASSPRALENIQYF. The CDR3 region has the DNA TGTGCCAGCTCACCTAGGGCCCTTGAAAACATTCAGTACTTC. The chain combines TRBV18 with TRBJ2-4; D not resolved. The CDR3 is 14 residues long. V gave up 3 bases and J gave up 5 bases, with 11 bases separating them. Germline V lookup: CDR1 KGHSH, CDR2 LQKENI.

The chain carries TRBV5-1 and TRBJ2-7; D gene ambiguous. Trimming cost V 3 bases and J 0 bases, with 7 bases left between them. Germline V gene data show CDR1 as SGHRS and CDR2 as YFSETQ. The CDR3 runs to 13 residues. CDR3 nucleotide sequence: TGCGCCAGCAGCTCCACAAGCTCCTACGAGCAGTACTTC. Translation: CASSSTSSYEQYF. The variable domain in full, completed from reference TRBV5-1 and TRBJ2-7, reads KAGVTQTPRYLIKTRGQQVTLSCSPISGHRSVSWYQQTPGQGLQFLFEYFSETQRNKGNFPGRFSGRQFSNSRSEMNVSTLELGDSALYLCASSSTSSYEQYFGPGTRLTVT.

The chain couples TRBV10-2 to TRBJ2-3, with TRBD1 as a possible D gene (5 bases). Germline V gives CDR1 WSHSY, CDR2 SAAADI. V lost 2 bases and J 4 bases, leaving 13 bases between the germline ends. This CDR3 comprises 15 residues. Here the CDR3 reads CASSEGQLPPDTQYF. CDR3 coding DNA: TGCGCCAGCAGTGAGGGACAACTCCCACCAGATACGCAGTATTTT.

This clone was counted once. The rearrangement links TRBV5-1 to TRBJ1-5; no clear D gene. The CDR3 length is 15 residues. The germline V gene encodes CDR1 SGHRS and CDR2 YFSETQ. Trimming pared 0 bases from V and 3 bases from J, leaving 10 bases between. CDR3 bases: TGCGCCAGCAGCTTGGCCTCGGGAGCCAATCAGCCCCAGCATTTT. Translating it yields CASSLASGANQPQHF.

The CDR3 region has the DNA TGTGCCAGCAGCTTAGTTACCCTGGCCCCGTCCAACGTCCTGACTTTC. This encodes CASSLVTLAPSNVLTF. This chain links TRBV7-6 with TRBJ2-6; D is unresolved. CDR3 length: 16 residues. V was pared by 1 base and J by 8 bases, with 15 bases between. Germline V gene sequence: CDR1 SGHVS, CDR2 FNYEAQ. Combining the CDR3 with reference TRBV7-6 and TRBJ2-6 gives the whole variable domain GAGVSQSPRYKVTKRGQDVALRCDPISGHVSLYWYRQALGQGPEFLTYFNYEAQQDKSGLPNDRFSAERPEGSISTLTIQRTEQRDSAMYRCASSLVTLAPSNVLTFGAGSRLTVL.

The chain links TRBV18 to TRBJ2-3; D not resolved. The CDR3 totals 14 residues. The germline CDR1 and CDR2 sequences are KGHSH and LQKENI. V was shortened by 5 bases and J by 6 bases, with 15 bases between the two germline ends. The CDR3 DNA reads TGTGCCAGCTCATCAAGTTTTTCCGGGGATACGCAGTATTTT. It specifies CASSSSFSGDTQYF.

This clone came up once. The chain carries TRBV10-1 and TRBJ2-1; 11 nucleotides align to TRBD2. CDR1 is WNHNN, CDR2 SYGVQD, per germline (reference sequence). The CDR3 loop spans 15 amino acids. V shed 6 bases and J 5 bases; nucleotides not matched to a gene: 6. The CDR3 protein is CASRAGTSGNNEQFF. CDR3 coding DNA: TGCGCCAGCAGGGCTGGGACTAGCGGCAACAATGAGCAGTTCTTC.

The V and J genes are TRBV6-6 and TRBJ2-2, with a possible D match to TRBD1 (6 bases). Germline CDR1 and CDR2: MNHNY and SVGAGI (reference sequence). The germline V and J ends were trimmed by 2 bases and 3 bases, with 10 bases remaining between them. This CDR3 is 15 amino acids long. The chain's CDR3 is CASSYRGSYTGELFF. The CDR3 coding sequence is TGTGCCAGCAGTTACAGGGGGTCTTACACCGGGGAGCTGTTTTTT.

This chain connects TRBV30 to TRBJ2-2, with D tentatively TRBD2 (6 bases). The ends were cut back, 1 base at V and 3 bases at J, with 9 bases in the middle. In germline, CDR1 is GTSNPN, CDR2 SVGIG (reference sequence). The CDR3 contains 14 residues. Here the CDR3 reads CAWSEWEDTGELFF. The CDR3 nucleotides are TGTGCCTGGAGTGAGTGGGAGGACACCGGGGAGCTGTTTTTT.